These 19 T cell receptor beta chains originate from one sample sequenced in a study of T cell responses to AZD1222 COVID-19 vaccine. This table comes from immunoSEQ multiplex PCR, and its TCRdb copy is limited to in-frame clones, with some not included. The data contain 150,000 to 200,000 clones, just over 90% of them singletons. Source: peripheral blood, taken on day 0 of MenACWY control vaccination. These receptors were collected from an adult in good health.

The rearrangement joins TRBV30 to TRBJ2-7; TRBD2 agrees at 7 bases. V shed 2 bases, J shed 9 bases, and the junction held 10 bases outside the gene matches. Looked up from germline, CDR1 is GTSNPN and CDR2 is SVGIG (reference sequence). This CDR3 is 13 amino acids long. The CDR3 loop is CAWSLAGWEGQYF. The CDR3, as DNA: TGTGCCTGGAGTCTGGCGGGATGGGAGGGGCAGTACTTC.

This chain connects TRBV5-1 to TRBJ1-2; no clear D. Trimming pared 0 bases from V and 2 bases from J, leaving 11 bases between. Germline lookup yields CDR1 SGHRS and CDR2 YFSETQ. The CDR3 length is 15 residues. The CDR3: CASSLEGIKNYGYTF. CDR3 DNA sequence: TGCGCCAGCAGCTTGGAAGGAATAAAGAACTATGGCTACACCTTC.

The V and J genes are TRBV6-5 and TRBJ1-5; D remains ambiguous. Trimming stripped 8 bases from V and 7 bases from J, with 6 bases between. The CDR3 contains 10 residues. CDR1 MNHEY and CDR2 SVGAGI come from the germline V gene. The CDR3 reads CASQAQPQHF. In nucleotides, the CDR3 is TGTGCCAGCCAGGCGCAGCCCCAGCATTTT.

The V gene is TRBV4-2, the J gene TRBJ2-7, with 12 bases that match TRBD2. The CDR3 spans 15 residues. Germline V lookup: CDR1 LGHNA, CDR2 YNFKEQ. V gave up 3 bases and J gave up 3 bases; unmatched junction bases: 3. The DNA of the CDR3 is TGTGCCAGCAGCCAGACTAGCGGGAGAGACTACGAGCAGTACTTC. This sequence encodes CASSQTSGRDYEQYF.

In the case of this clone: This specimen includes other DNA sequences encoding the same CDR3. The chain is built from TRBV19 and TRBJ2-2, with 11 bases that match TRBD1. Germline-derived CDR1 and CDR2 are LNHDA and SQIVND (reference sequence). V trimming: 5 bases; J trimming: 4 bases; junction bases outside the gene matches: 3. CDR3 length: 15 residues. Here the CDR3 reads CASSPGQGVTGELFF. The CDR3 DNA reads TGTGCCAGTAGTCCGGGACAGGGGGTCACCGGGGAGCTGTTTTTT.

This sequence joins TRBV7-8 and TRBJ2-1; 10 bases map to TRBD2. There are 22 residues in the CDR3. V lost 5 bases and J lost 0; bases outside the gene matches: 22. CDR1 SGHVS and CDR2 FQNEAQ come from the germline V gene. The chain's CDR3 is CASSGGQRWTSGFSSSYNEQFF. The CDR3 nucleotides read TGTGCCAGCAGCGGCGGACAGCGTTGGACTAGCGGCTTCTCTAGCTCCTACAATGAGCAGTTCTTC.

This chain's CDR3 is CASSSRGGANSPLHF. The CDR3 coding sequence is TGTGCCAGCAGTTCCCGTGGGGGGGCTAATTCACCCCTCCACTTT. The chain is built from TRBV27 and TRBJ1-6; a weak D match, TRBD1 (6 bases). V was clipped by 4 bases and J by 6 bases, with 13 bases between them. Germline V gives CDR1 MNHEY, CDR2 SMNVEV (reference sequence). The CDR3 extends over 15 amino acids.

This clone was seen just once. V and J are TRBV27 and TRBJ2-7, with D tentatively TRBD2 (6 bases). Trimming stripped 2 bases from V and 0 bases from J, with 8 bases between. In germline, CDR1 is MNHEY, CDR2 SMNVEV (reference sequence). The CDR3 covers 14 residues. CDR3 nucleotides: TGTGCCAGCAGTTTAAGGCGGGGCTCCTACGAGCAGTACTTC. Amino acids: CASSLRRGSYEQYF.

The chain combines TRBV7-3 with TRBJ2-4, with 7 bases matching TRBD2. Germline values: CDR1 SGHTA, CDR2 FQGTGA. The CDR3 is 15 residues long. The junction had 3 bases not matched to a gene; V was cut back by 1 base and J by 3 bases. This CDR3 is CASSLMPSGKNIQYF. The CDR3, as DNA: TGTGCCAGCAGCTTAATGCCTAGCGGCAAAAACATTCAGTACTTC.

This clone was counted once. This chain uses TRBV6-5 with TRBJ2-1; maybe TRBD2 (6 bases). CDR3 length: 16 residues. V dropped 0 bases and J dropped 5 bases, with 14 bases sitting between them. From germline, CDR1 is MNHEY and CDR2 SVGAGI. In DNA form, the CDR3 reads TGTGCCAGCAGTTACTCGACTAGTTGGGAACACAATGAGCAGTTCTTC. Its translation is CASSYSTSWEHNEQFF.

The chain links TRBV13 to TRBJ2-3; 9 bases match TRBD1. V shed 4 bases, J shed 0 bases, and the junction held 8 bases outside the gene matches. This CDR3 has 17 amino acids. In germline, CDR1 is PRHDT, CDR2 FYEKMQ (reference sequence). In DNA form, the CDR3 reads TGTGCCAGCAGCTCCCTAACCGGGACAGGGAGCACAGATACGCAGTATTTT. Protein: CASSSLTGTGSTDTQYF.

The gene calls are TRBV13 and TRBJ1-4, with 7 bases matching TRBD1. This CDR3 has 17 residues. Unmatched junction bases numbered 9, after V lost 3 bases and J lost 2 bases. Germline CDR1 reads PRHDT; CDR2 reads FYEKMQ (reference sequence). The CDR3 sequence is CASSFRSAGGTNEKLFF. Here the CDR3 DNA reads TGTGCCAGCAGCTTTCGATCAGCAGGGGGGACTAATGAAAAACTGTTTTTT.

V usage is TRBV19 and J usage is TRBJ1-5; 9 bases fit TRBD1. The CDR3 consists of 15 residues. Trimming took 4 bases from V and 2 from J; bases not matched to a gene: 3. Germline CDR1 LNHDA, CDR2 SQIVND (reference sequence). CDR3 loop: CASSTRTGGNQPQHF. The CDR3 DNA is TGTGCCAGTAGTACACGGACAGGGGGCAATCAGCCCCAGCATTTT.

This chain joins TRBV9 and TRBJ1-3; D not certain. V lost 6 bases to trimming and J lost 0 bases, with 7 bases between them. The CDR3 is made up of 13 amino acids. Germline lookup yields CDR1 SGDLS and CDR2 YYNGEE. In DNA, the CDR3 is TGTGCCAGCATCGACACCTCTGGAAACACCATATATTTT. Amino acid sequence: CASIDTSGNTIYF.

The chain employs TRBV30 and TRBJ1-1; D is ambiguous. Per germline, CDR1 GTSNPN and CDR2 SVGIG (reference sequence). The CDR3 loop spans 13 amino acids. Trimming left V 4 bases short and J 2 bases short, with 11 bases between. The CDR3 sequence is CAWTLKGNTEAFF. CDR3 coding DNA: TGTGCCTGGACCCTGAAGGGCAACACTGAAGCTTTCTTT.

Notes on this clone: Additional DNA sequences in this sample encode the identical CDR3. The rearrangement uses TRBV5-1 and TRBJ1-5; D ambiguous. The germline CDR1 and CDR2 sequences are SGHRS and YFSETQ. The V gene lost 2 bases and the J gene lost 4 bases, with 7 bases spanning the gap. CDR3 size: 13 residues. CDR3 coding DNA: TGCGCCAGCAGCTTTACGGTTAATCAGCCCCAGCATTTT. Its protein product is CASSFTVNQPQHF.

The chain employs TRBV10-3 and TRBJ2-7, with a possible D match to TRBD2 (5 bases). V lost 0 bases to trimming and J lost 6 bases, with 15 bases between them. Germline V gives CDR1 ENHRY, CDR2 SYGVKD. The CDR3 contains 15 residues. Written as DNA, the CDR3 is TGTGCCATCAGTGAGTCGTGGGGATTTGGAGGCGAGCAGTACTTC. It encodes CAISESWGFGGEQYF.

V is TRBV24-1 and J is TRBJ2-3, with D tentatively TRBD2 (5 bases). The V end lost 1 base, the J end lost 6 bases, and 10 bases lay between the germline ends. The CDR3 covers 14 residues. Per the germline V gene, CDR1 is KGHDR and CDR2 is SFDVKD. Here the CDR3 reads CATSDFTGIDTQYF. CDR3 DNA sequence: TGTGCCACCAGTGATTTTACGGGGATCGATACGCAGTATTTT.

This rearrangement joins TRBV7-2 to TRBJ2-4; D may be TRBD1 (6 bases). The CDR3 runs 15 residues. Germline V lookup: CDR1 SGHTA, CDR2 FQGNSA. With 6 bases removed from V and 8 bases from J, the gap between germline ends came to 20 bases. CDR3 nucleotides: TGTGCCAGCAGGGACTTCCGACAGCCAGGGGACATTCAGTACTTC. Its translation: CASRDFRQPGDIQYF.